Shown below are 29 T cell receptor beta chains from a single sample sequenced in a study of post-analysis software for immune sequencing data. Study-level findings and limits: About five TRBV segments were more frequent in patients than controls; TRBV5-6, TRBV5-1 and TRBV20-1 belonged to this group.

Incorporated into the TCR beta cDNA libraries were unique molecular identifiers, which served to reduce PCR and sequencing biases. One entry per CDR3 protein, called by TCRdb with MiXCR from the PCR reads. The data hold hundreds of thousands of distinct CDR3 sequences, with 45% observed a single time. No antigen has been assigned to these receptors. Material for sequencing was blood. The receptors derive from a girl aged 5-17 years with multiple sclerosis.

The table lists this clonotype with many counts. The chain carries TRBV29-1 and TRBJ2-5; 10 bases fit TRBD2. CDR3 length: 14 amino acids. V trimming: 3 bases; J trimming: 5 bases; junction bases outside the gene matches: 6. The germline V gene encodes CDR1 SQVTM and CDR2 ANQGSEA. This chain's CDR3 is CSVDRIAGGETQYF. The CDR3 region has the DNA TGCAGCGTTGACCGTATAGCGGGAGGCGAGACCCAGTACTTC.

Points on this clonotype: A read error is possible here, since a much larger clone lies one base away. V is TRBV29-1 and J is TRBJ2-5; 9 nucleotides match TRBD1. Near its end, the DNA agrees better with TRBJ2-7, so the J call may be wrong. The CDR3 consists of 21 residues. From germline, CDR1 is SQVTM and CDR2 ANQGSEA. In nucleotides, the CDR3 is TGCAGCGTTGAAGAGTCACAGGGGGCGAGGAGGGGGCCCAATCCCTACTACGAGCAGTACTTC. This gives the protein CSVEESQGARRGPNPYYEQYF.

This chain joins TRBV24-1 and TRBJ2-7, with 7 positions matching TRBD1. The germline CDR1 and CDR2 sequences are KGHDR and SFDVKD. This CDR3 is built from 14 residues. Trimming at V came to 7 bases and at J to 1 base, leaving 6 bases not matched to a gene. The CDR3 here is CATSHRGESYEQYF. The CDR3, as DNA: TGTGCCACCAGCCACAGGGGAGAATCCTACGAGCAGTACTTC.

In its sample, this clonotype was seen once. The V call is TRBV28, the J call TRBJ2-1; D gene uncertain. The V end was cut by 5 bases, the J end by 4 bases, with 9 bases between. CDR3 length: 13 residues. Germline V lookup: CDR1 MDHEN, CDR2 SYDVKM. In DNA, the CDR3 is TGTGCCAGCAGTGACCCGGTTTACAATGAGCAGTTCTTC. Amino acid sequence: CASSDPVYNEQFF.

V gene TRBV29-1 combines with J gene TRBJ2-1; 7 positions match TRBD2. The CDR3 has 17 amino acids. Germline CDR1 SQVTM, CDR2 ANQGSEA. J gave up 4 bases and V 6 bases, and 18 bases lay outside the gene matches. CDR3 region: CSVPVLRWEGRYNEQFF. Written as DNA, the CDR3 is TGCAGCGTGCCCGTTTTGAGGTGGGAGGGCCGTTACAATGAGCAGTTCTTC.

The rearrangement links TRBV28 to TRBJ2-3; TRBD2 agrees at 7 bases. The germline gives CDR1 MDHEN, CDR2 SYDVKM. The CDR3 spans 15 residues. V lost 1 base to trimming and J lost 5 bases; unmatched junction nucleotides: 6. CDR3 in DNA: TGTGCCAGCAGTTTATTCGCGGGAGCGGGAGATACGCAGTATTTT. Translation gives CASSLFAGAGDTQYF.

The chain links TRBV3-1 to TRBJ2-3; 7 bases match TRBD2. CDR1 and CDR2 (germline): LGHDT, YNNKEL (reference sequence). Trimming removed 1 base from V and 2 bases from J; junction bases left unmatched: 6. This CDR3 is built from 16 residues. The CDR3 sequence: CASSQVVRGVTDTQYF. The CDR3 DNA sequence: TGTGCCAGCAGCCAAGTGGTTCGGGGGGTCACAGATACGCAGTATTTT.

The chain recombines TRBV29-1 with TRBJ1-4; TRBD1 agrees at 10 bases. Unmatched junction bases numbered 7, after V lost 4 bases and J lost 8 bases. CDR1 is SQVTM, CDR2 ANQGSEA, per germline. The CDR3 is 14 residues long. The CDR3 loop reads CSVGARDRGEKLFF. The DNA for the CDR3 is TGCAGCGTTGGGGCCCGGGACAGGGGCGAAAAACTGTTTTTT.

In its sample, this clonotype was seen a few times. The chain combines TRBV19 with TRBJ2-7; 8 bases align to TRBD1. The germline V gene has CDR1 LNHDA and CDR2 SQIVND (reference sequence). There are 15 residues in the CDR3. J lost 1 base, V lost 6 bases, and 8 bases had no gene match. The CDR3 protein is CASRQGALASYEQYF. The CDR3 DNA follows: TGTGCCAGTAGGCAGGGGGCTCTAGCGTCCTACGAGCAGTACTTC.

This clonotype was observed a handful of times. This chain joins TRBV7-9 and TRBJ2-7; 7 nucleotides agree with TRBD1. The CDR3 has 15 amino acids. With 5 bases clipped from V and 3 bases from J, the junction kept 10 bases outside the gene matches. From germline, CDR1 is SEHNR and CDR2 FQNEAQ (reference sequence). DNA for the CDR3: TGTGCCAGCAGCAGCCCGACAGGGCGTATCTACGAGCAGTACTTC. This sequence encodes CASSSPTGRIYEQYF.

On this clonotype: A junction end diverges from the germline sequence, so it may reflect a read error. The chain employs TRBV20-1 and TRBJ2-7, with a weak D call TRBD2 (6 bases). The CDR3 totals 15 residues. Germline V gives CDR1 DFQATT, CDR2 SNEGSKA (reference sequence). The CDR3 coding sequence is TGCAGGGCTAGAGATCGAATGGCGGGATTCAACGAGCAGTACTTC. This codes for CRARDRMAGFNEQYF.

This chain connects TRBV3-1 to TRBJ2-7, with a tentative D call TRBD2 (5 bases). The V gene's germline CDR1 is LGHDT and CDR2 YNNKEL (reference sequence). The V end was cut by 1 base, the J end by 4 bases, with 11 bases between. This CDR3 spans 14 amino acids. This CDR3 is CASSQANSGYEQYF. CDR3 bases: TGTGCCAGCAGCCAAGCCAACAGCGGTTACGAGCAGTACTTC.

The rearrangement uses TRBV27 and TRBJ2-7, with D perhaps TRBD2 (6 bases). Trimming left V 3 bases short and J 5 bases short, with 14 bases between. The CDR3 sequence is 14 residues long. Germline assignment: CDR1 MNHEY and CDR2 SMNVEV (reference sequence). As DNA, the CDR3 is TGTGCCAGCAGTTTTCTCGCGGGGTCCGACGAGCAGTACTTC. It encodes CASSFLAGSDEQYF.

Only a few counts were recorded for this clonotype. The genes are TRBV10-3 and TRBJ2-5; possibly TRBD1 or TRBD2 for D (5 bases each). The germline V gene encodes CDR1 ENHRY and CDR2 SYGVKD. The CDR3 length is 13 residues. With 2 bases removed from V and 7 bases from J, the gap between germline ends came to 11 bases. The DNA of the CDR3 is TGTGCCATCAGTGAGCCCACGGGACCGACCCAGTACTTC. Translation: CAISEPTGPTQYF.

This chain uses TRBV5-1 with TRBJ1-2, with D possibly TRBD1 on 5 matching bases. The V gene's germline CDR1 is SGHRS and CDR2 YFSETQ. V lost 0 bases and J 7 bases, leaving 16 bases between the germline ends. The CDR3 is 15 residues long. In DNA form, the CDR3 reads TGCGCCAGCAGCTTGGGGGGCTCAGAGGGACTTGGCTACACCTTC. The encoded protein is CASSLGGSEGLGYTF.

The chain carries TRBV4-3 and TRBJ2-3; D perhaps matches TRBD2 (5 bases). CDR1 and CDR2 from the germline V gene are LGHNA and YSLEER. This CDR3 has 16 amino acids. Trimming removed 0 bases from V and 0 bases from J, with 10 bases in between. The CDR3 sequence: CASSQEVGVSTDTQYF. The CDR3 DNA reads as TGCGCCAGCAGCCAAGAAGTGGGAGTAAGCACAGATACGCAGTATTTT.

In this sample, this clonotype turned up a few times. The rearrangement links TRBV14 to TRBJ2-7; 9 bases agree with TRBD1. The CDR3 consists of 14 residues. Germline CDR1 and CDR2: SGHDN and FVKESK. Unmatched junction bases numbered 2, after V lost 4 bases and J lost 1 base. The chain's CDR3 is CASSRQGDSYEQYF. In nucleotides, the CDR3 is TGTGCCAGCAGCCGACAGGGGGATTCCTACGAGCAGTACTTC. The whole variable domain, filled in from reference TRBV14 and TRBJ2-7, reads EAGVTQFPSHSVIEKGQTVTLRCDPISGHDNLYWYRRVMGKEIKFLLHFVKESKQDESGMPNNRFLAERTGGTYSTLKVQPAELEDSGVYFCASSRQGDSYEQYFGPGTRLTVT.

The chain couples TRBV7-6 to TRBJ1-5; 7 bases are shared with TRBD1. Germline assignment: CDR1 SGHVS and CDR2 FNYEAQ. The junction had 5 bases not matched to a gene; V was cut back by 1 base and J by 5 bases. The CDR3 extends over 15 amino acids. The CDR3 region has the DNA TGTGCCAGCAGCTTAGAGACAGGGCTAGATCAGCCCCAGCATTTT. This encodes CASSLETGLDQPQHF.

This clonotype was counted only a few times. V is TRBV6-2 or TRBV6-3 and J is TRBJ2-1; 8 positions agree with TRBD2. The CDR3 spans 15 residues. Trimming took 8 bases from V and 8 from J; bases not matched to a gene: 14. Germline loops: CDR1 MNHEY, CDR2 SVGEGT. CDR3: CASESSGKGLHEQFF. The CDR3 coding sequence is TGTGCCAGCGAAAGTAGCGGGAAAGGGCTTCATGAGCAGTTCTTC.

The V call is TRBV7-6, the J call TRBJ2-6; D uncertain. Trimming removed 2 bases from V and 0 bases from J, with 8 bases in between. The germline gives CDR1 SGHVS, CDR2 FNYEAQ. The CDR3 runs 16 residues. The CDR3 reads CASSLTPVSGANVLTF. The CDR3 DNA reads as TGTGCCAGCAGCTTAACCCCGGTCTCTGGGGCCAACGTCCTGACTTTC.

The chain uses TRBV5-6 and TRBJ1-1, with a weak D call TRBD1 (6 bases). CDR1 and CDR2 (germline): SGHDT, YYEEEE. The CDR3 extends over 14 amino acids. V was trimmed by 5 bases and J by 1 base, leaving 12 bases between them. The CDR3 sequence is CASSWGRGNTEAFF. In DNA, the CDR3 is TGTGCCAGCAGTTGGGGGCGGGGGAACACTGAAGCTTTCTTT.

In its sample, this clonotype was seen a few times. At one of its ends the junction is not consistent with the germline gene, which may arise from a read error. The V gene is TRBV27, the J gene TRBJ1-2; no definite D call. Germline lookup yields CDR1 MNHEY and CDR2 SMNVEV (reference sequence). The CDR3 contains 13 residues. CDR3 in DNA: TGTACCAGCAGTTCCGGGGATTTCTATGGCTACACCTTC. Protein: CTSSSGDFYGYTF.

The rearrangement uses TRBV6-5 and TRBJ1-1, with D possibly TRBD1 on 5 matching bases. The CDR3 sequence is 15 residues long. Germline V CDR1 and CDR2: MNHEY, SVGAGI. The ends were cut back, 2 bases at V and 1 base at J, with 11 bases in the middle. In DNA, the CDR3 is TGTGCCAGCAGTTACGAGGGGATGGGGAACACTGAAGCTTTCTTT. Encoded protein: CASSYEGMGNTEAFF.

This clonotype occurred many times. The chain's CDR3 is CSVSKLISYNEQFF. CDR3 nucleotide sequence: TGCAGTGTTTCGAAACTAATATCCTACAATGAGCAGTTCTTC. The chain couples TRBV20-1 to TRBJ2-1; D call uncertain. The CDR3 is 14 residues long. The germline gives CDR1 DFQATT, CDR2 SNEGSKA (reference sequence). V shed 7 bases and J shed 1 base, with 14 bases lying between them.

The V and J genes are TRBV28 and TRBJ1-5, with 9 bases identical to TRBD1. Trimming removed 3 bases from V and 3 bases from J; junction bases left unmatched: 9. Germline CDR1 MDHEN, CDR2 SYDVKM. The CDR3 runs to 17 residues. The CDR3 DNA reads as TGTGCCAGCAGTTTGGGGGACAGGGAGGGAGACAATCAGCCCCAGCATTTT. It translates to CASSLGDREGDNQPQHF. Filled out from reference TRBV28 and TRBJ1-5, the complete variable domain reads DVKVTQSSRYLVKRTGEKVFLECVQDMDHENMFWYRQDPGLGLRLIYFSYDVKMKEKGDIPEGYSVSREKKERFSLILESASTNQTSMYLCASSLGDREGDNQPQHFGDGTRLSIL.

This clonotype appeared a few times. V gene TRBV20-1 combines with J gene TRBJ2-4, with 7 positions matching TRBD2. V shed 3 bases and J 0 bases; nucleotides not matched to a gene: 11. The CDR3 loop spans 17 amino acids. In germline, CDR1 is DFQATT, CDR2 SNEGSKA (reference sequence). The CDR3 loop reads CSASGTKRGLAKNIQYF. CDR3 bases: TGCAGTGCTAGTGGGACTAAGCGGGGTCTAGCCAAAAACATTCAGTACTTC.

In this sample, this clonotype turned up a few times. The V gene is TRBV10-3, the J gene TRBJ2-3, with 8 positions matching TRBD1. The CDR3 length is 12 residues. The V and J ends lost 9 bases and 5 bases, in that order; junction bases with no gene match: 4. In germline, CDR1 is ENHRY, CDR2 SYGVKD. The CDR3 region has the DNA TGTGCCATGCAAGGGACAGGAGATACGCAGTATTTT. This translates into CAMQGTGDTQYF.

The V gene is TRBV5-6, the J gene TRBJ2-7; possibly TRBD1 for D (5 bases). Deletions cut 0 bases from V and 6 bases from J, with 7 bases between. From germline, CDR1 is SGHDT and CDR2 YYEEEE. There are 12 residues in the CDR3. CDR3 DNA sequence: TGTGCCAGCAGCTTGGTCAGGGCCGAGCAGTACTTC. It yields the protein CASSLVRAEQYF. The entire variable domain, with the rest obtained from reference TRBV5-6 and TRBJ2-7, is as follows: DAGVTQSPTHLIKTRGQQVTLRCSPKSGHDTVSWYQQALGQGPQFIFQYYEEEERQRGNFPDRFSGHQFPNYSSELNVNALLLGDSALYLCASSLVRAEQYFGPGTRLTVT.

The J gene is TRBJ2-7, the V gene TRBV20-1; 8 bases line up with TRBD2. CDR1 is DFQATT and CDR2 is SNEGSKA in the germline V gene (reference sequence). The CDR3 totals 16 residues. V shed 3 bases, J shed 1 base, and the junction held 11 bases outside the gene matches. CDR3 region: CSASLRGGQESYEQYF. For the CDR3, the DNA is TGCAGTGCTAGCCTCCGGGGGGGGCAGGAATCCTACGAGCAGTACTTC.